These T cell receptor beta chains were read from a single sample in a study of response to subunit inactivated influenza vaccine. Using its own MiXCR run on the RT-PCR reads, TCRdb lists one record per CDR3 protein. The table shows about 570,000 distinct CDR3 sequences, with 10% to 12% occurring only once. The data also belong to a second study, concerning T cells expressing NK-cell markers.

This material consisted of PBMCs from blood, taken on the day of vaccination. The receptors derive from a man aged 50 to 60 who received an inactivated influenza vaccine. Both conserved end residues are part of each CDR3. Fields, in order: V gene, J gene, D gene, clone size, CDR3 protein, CDR3 DNA. The D gene is left open where the match is weak. Expanded clones get a size class; other rows say once, few or many, or leave the size out.

TRBV29-1	TRBJ2-2	TRBD1	.	CSAGTGGTGELFF	TGCAGCGCGGGGACAGGGGGGACCGGGGAGCTGTTTTTT
TRBV28	TRBJ2-7	.	few	CASSAIRQGGYEQYF	TGTGCCAGCAGTGCTATCCGACAGGGAGGCTACGAGCAGTACTTC
TRBV6-5	TRBJ1-2	.	few	CASSYGASGYGYTF	TGTGCCAGCAGTTACGGGGCGAGCGGATATGGCTACACCTTC
TRBV5-1	TRBJ2-7	.	.	CASSPQSGEQYF	TGCGCCAGCAGCCCTCAATCGGGCGAGCAGTACTTC
TRBV6-2/TRBV6-3	TRBJ2-3	TRBD2	few	CASSPLRGGRSTDTQYF	TGTGCCAGCAGTCCCCTGCGGGGAGGGAGAAGCACAGATACGCAGTATTTT
TRBV6-2/TRBV6-3	TRBJ2-5	.	few	CASSYSNLPGEIQETQYF	TGTGCCAGCAGTTACTCGAATCTTCCAGGAGAAATCCAAGAGACCCAGTACTTC
TRBV19	TRBJ1-1	.	few	CASIPYGGQNTEAFF	TGTGCCAGTATCCCGTACGGGGGGCAGAACACTGAAGCTTTCTTT
TRBV20-1	TRBJ2-3	TRBD2	few	CSARTSLAGGDTQYF	TGCAGTGCTAGAACCTCGCTAGCGGGAGGAGATACGCAGTATTTT
TRBV4-2	TRBJ2-2	.	few	CASSLEKNTGELFF	TGTGCCAGCAGCCTCGAGAAGAACACCGGGGAGCTGTTTTTT
TRBV5-1	TRBJ1-2	.	.	CASSLATGDSYGYTF	TGCGCCAGCAGCTTAGCGACAGGAGACTCCTATGGCTACACCTTC
TRBV28	TRBJ2-7	.	.	CASSFQLGSKYF	TGTGCCAGCAGTTTTCAGCTAGGGAGTAAGTACTTC
TRBV9	TRBJ2-7	.	.	CASSVRGSNEQYF	TGTGCCAGCAGCGTACGGGGGAGCAACGAGCAGTACTTC
TRBV6-7	TRBJ2-7	.	.	CATRADSYEQYF	TGTGCCACCCGGGCCGACTCCTACGAGCAGTACTTC
TRBV12-3/TRBV12-4	TRBJ1-4	.	many	CASSRNSVRSEKLFF	TGTGCCAGCAGTAGAAACAGTGTTCGATCCGAAAAACTGTTTTTT
TRBV12-3/TRBV12-4	TRBJ1-1	.	.	CASSSQVNTEAFF	TGTGCCAGCAGTTCACAGGTGAACACTGAAGCTTTCTTT
TRBV27	TRBJ2-1	.	few	CASSLGQSTYNEQFF	TGTGCCAGCAGTTTGGGGCAGTCCACCTACAATGAGCAGTTCTTC
TRBV13	TRBJ2-1	TRBD1	few	CASSLGTGGDWDEQFF	TGTGCCAGCAGCTTGGGGACAGGGGGCGATTGGGATGAGCAGTTCTTC
TRBV2	TRBJ2-7	TRBD2	many	CASSEAGGLVYEQYF	TGTGCCAGCAGTGAAGCAGGTGGACTAGTCTACGAGCAGTACTTC
TRBV4-2	TRBJ1-2	.	.	CASSQESGWAYGYTF	TGTGCCAGCAGCCAAGAATCGGGGTGGGCCTATGGCTACACCTTC
TRBV9	TRBJ2-3	TRBD2	few	CASSASGGNADTQYF	TGTGCCAGCAGCGCTAGCGGGGGGAATGCAGATACGCAGTATTTT
TRBV5-1	TRBJ1-1	.	few	CASSWNKGTEAFF	TGCGCCAGCAGTTGGAATAAGGGCACTGAAGCTTTCTTT
TRBV7-8	TRBJ2-1	TRBD1	.	CASSLEDRGNNEQFF	TGTGCCAGCAGCTTAGAAGACAGGGGAAACAATGAGCAGTTCTTC
TRBV18	TRBJ2-3	TRBD2	.	CASSAGLAGLNTDTQYF	TGTGCCAGCTCAGCGGGACTAGCGGGACTCAACACAGATACGCAGTATTTT
TRBV19	TRBJ2-3	.	few	CASSNSGSTDTQYF	TGTGCCAGTAGTAACAGTGGGAGCACAGATACGCAGTATTTT
TRBV4-3	TRBJ1-2	.	few	CASSQGLTETNYGYTF	TGCGCCAGCAGCCAAGGCCTCACCGAAACTAACTATGGCTACACCTTC
TRBV5-1	TRBJ2-1	.	few	CASSPQGLYNEQFF	TGCGCCAGCAGCCCCCAAGGACTCTACAATGAGCAGTTCTTC
TRBV6-5	TRBJ2-1	.	few	CASSYSAVAGENEQFF	TGTGCCAGCAGTTACTCGGCGGTAGCAGGGGAGAATGAGCAGTTCTTC
TRBV7-9	TRBJ2-2	.	few	CASSLPVWGTGELFF	TGTGCCAGCAGCTTACCGGTTTGGGGCACCGGGGAGCTGTTTTTT
TRBV5-1	TRBJ2-2	.	few	CASSLDRVEWFTGELFF	TGCGCCAGCAGCTTGGACAGGGTCGAATGGTTCACCGGGGAGCTGTTTTTT
TRBV27	TRBJ1-1	TRBD1	.	CASSFGDRAATEAFF	TGTGCCAGCAGTTTTGGAGACAGGGCGGCCACTGAAGCTTTCTTT
TRBV29-1	TRBJ2-3	.	many	CSVEVAGRNPDTQYF	TGCAGCGTTGAGGTGGCGGGAAGAAACCCAGATACGCAGTATTTT
TRBV6-1	TRBJ2-2	.	.	CASKAGHTGELFF	TGTGCCAGCAAAGCAGGACACACCGGGGAGCTGTTTTTT
TRBV5-1	TRBJ2-1	.	.	CASSLEGEYNEQFF	TGCGCCAGCAGCTTAGAGGGGGAGTACAATGAGCAGTTCTTC